The 28 T cell receptor beta chains listed next were all sequenced from one sample in a study of prognosis after radiotherapy for stage I lung cancer. Amplification of TCR beta CDR3 from genomic DNA used two-round multiplex PCR. Gene-specific TRBV and TRBJ primers were used in PCR round one. In TCRdb, the multiplex PCR reads were re-called with MiXCR into one record per CDR3 protein. The sample holds approximately 51,000 distinct CDR3 sequences, less than 35% seen once. This specimen consisted of PBMCs, obtained before or after stereotactic body radiation therapy (not recorded which). The receptors come from a donor over 45 with non-small cell lung cancer.

Concerning this clonotype itself: A read error may produce the germline difference seen at one junction end. This sequence joins TRBV30 and TRBJ1-6, with D hard to call. Per the germline V gene, CDR1 is GTSNPN and CDR2 is SVGIG (reference sequence). This CDR3 has 13 amino acids. CDR3 sequence: CACSVIWDSPLHF. The DNA for the CDR3 is TGTGCCTGTAGTGTTATCTGGGATTCACCCCTCCACTTT.

This clonotype was observed a few times. This sequence joins TRBV6-2 or TRBV6-3 and TRBJ2-1; a possible D gene is TRBD1 (6 bases). This CDR3 has 16 amino acids. Trimming left V 10 bases short and J 6 bases short, with 25 bases between. Per germline, CDR1 MNHEY and CDR2 SVGEGT. The CDR3 here is CATGTSRRLIVNEQFF. CDR3 nucleotides: TGTGCCACGGGGACATCTAGACGGCTTATAGTCAATGAGCAGTTCTTC.

About this clonotype: This clone may be a read error of a much larger clone one base away. V and J are TRBV9 and TRBJ2-3; 10 nucleotides match TRBD2. Germline assignment: CDR1 SGDLS and CDR2 YYNGEE. CDR3 length: 16 amino acids. The chain's CDR3 is CAISAVAGGYTDTQYF. Here the CDR3 DNA reads TGTGCCATCAGCGCTGTAGCGGGAGGCTATACAGATACGCAGTATTTT. Together with reference TRBV9 and TRBJ2-3, the CDR3 gives the full variable domain: DSGVTQTPKHLITATGQRVTLRCSPRSGDLSVYWYQQSLDQGLQFLIQYYNGEERAKGNILERFSAQQFPDLHSELNLSSLELGDSALYFCAISAVAGGYTDTQYFGPGTRLTVL.

Note on this clonotype: A single base is all that separates this from a far larger clone, so a read error is likely. The J gene is TRBJ2-7, the V gene TRBV6-2 or TRBV6-3; unclear D gene. The CDR3 runs 13 residues. Germline CDR1 reads MNHEY; CDR2 reads SVGEGT. Trimming pared 2 bases from V and 5 bases from J, leaving 10 bases between. In DNA form, the CDR3 reads TGTGCCAGCAGTTACGTTCCCCGGGACGAGCAGTACTTC. Amino acid sequence: CASSYVPRDEQYF.

The genes are TRBV5-1 and TRBJ2-5; 8 nucleotides align to TRBD1. Germline V gene lookup returns CDR1 SGHRS and CDR2 YFSETQ. V shed 4 bases and J 1 base; nucleotides not matched to a gene: 3. The CDR3 spans 14 residues. For the CDR3, the DNA is TGCGCCAGCAGCACGGGACAGGTCCAAGAGACCCAGTACTTC. Translating it yields CASSTGQVQETQYF.

Turning to this clonotype: A single base is all that separates this from a far larger clone, so a read error is likely. The CDR3 DNA reads as TGTGCCAGCAGTTACGGCTGCTACGAGCAGTACTTC. This codes for CASSYGCYEQYF. The chain uses TRBV6-5 and TRBJ2-7; no clear D gene. CDR3 length: 12 residues. The V gene lost 2 bases and the J gene lost 3 bases, with 5 bases spanning the gap. The germline gives CDR1 MNHEY, CDR2 SVGAGI.

The gene calls are TRBV14 and TRBJ1-6; D not resolved. Trimming shortened V by 4 bases and J by 9 bases, and 10 bases separated the two germline ends. CDR3 length: 13 residues. CDR1 is SGHDN and CDR2 is FVKESK in the germline V gene. The CDR3 here is CASSRGGSSPLHF. The CDR3 DNA follows: TGTGCCAGCAGCCGGGGTGGGAGTTCACCCCTCCACTTT.

This clonotype was seen repeatedly, ten times or more. The chain carries TRBV11-3 and TRBJ2-4; TRBD2 aligns across 11 bases. Germline V gene data show CDR1 as SGHNT and CDR2 as YENEEA. This CDR3 has 15 amino acids. V dropped 4 bases and J dropped 9; count of bases not matched to a gene: 8. The chain's CDR3 is CASSSSGRPGSIQYF. For the CDR3, the DNA is TGTGCCAGCAGCTCTAGCGGGAGGCCCGGGAGCATTCAGTACTTC.

This clonotype was counted at least ten times. The CDR3 DNA is TGTGCCTGGAGTGTACAGAGAGGGCGAGAGACCCAGTACTTC. This translates into CAWSVQRGRETQYF. The chain links TRBV30 to TRBJ2-5; maybe TRBD2 (5 bases). The ends were cut back, 0 bases at V and 4 bases at J, with 12 bases in the middle. CDR3 size: 14 residues. Looked up from germline, CDR1 is GTSNPN and CDR2 is SVGIG (reference sequence).

On this clonotype: The germline gene is not matched at one end of the junction; a read error may be the cause. This chain connects TRBV6-4 to TRBJ1-2, with D unclear. CDR1 and CDR2 (germline): MRHNA, SNTAGT. This CDR3 contains 14 residues. The CDR3 here is CASSDSGINYGYTF. CDR3 DNA sequence: TGTGCTAGCAGTGACTCCGGCATTAACTATGGCTACACCTTC.

This clonotype was found many times. The chain employs TRBV20-1 and TRBJ1-2; no reliable D call. CDR1 is DFQATT and CDR2 is SNEGSKA in the germline V gene (reference sequence). V was cut by 4 bases and J by 9 bases, with 12 bases left in between. This CDR3 has 11 amino acids. The CDR3 loop reads CSAIRDRRYTF. CDR3 sequence (DNA): TGCAGTGCTATCCGAGACCGCCGCTACACCTTC.

The sample holds many counts of this clonotype. The chain joins TRBV5-1 to TRBJ2-7, with D possibly being TRBD2 (6 bases). CDR1 is SGHRS and CDR2 is YFSETQ in the germline V gene. V shed 4 bases and J shed 4 bases, with 15 bases lying between them. The CDR3 is made up of 14 amino acids. The CDR3 nucleotides read TGCGCCAGCAGCATGGATGGGACTCCTTACGAGCAGTACTTC. Its translation is CASSMDGTPYEQYF. Full variable domain (rest looked up from reference TRBV5-1 and TRBJ2-7): KAGVTQTPRYLIKTRGQQVTLSCSPISGHRSVSWYQQTPGQGLQFLFEYFSETQRNKGNFPGRFSGRQFSNSRSEMNVSTLELGDSALYLCASSMDGTPYEQYFGPGTRLTVT.

This clonotype was seen ten or more times. The chain recombines TRBV6-5 with TRBJ2-3; D is uncertain. Trimming cost V 0 bases and J 2 bases, with 9 bases left between them. Germline CDR1 and CDR2: MNHEY and SVGAGI. This CDR3 spans 15 amino acids. The CDR3 nucleotides read TGTGCCAGCAGTTACTCGAGTAAGGACACAGATACGCAGTATTTT. This codes for CASSYSSKDTDTQYF.

Many counts were recorded for this clonotype. The CDR3 DNA reads as TGTGCCAGCAGCCAAGATTTGGGACTAGCGGACTACGAGCAGTACTTC. As protein: CASSQDLGLADYEQYF. This rearrangement joins TRBV4-2 to TRBJ2-7, with 11 bases fitting TRBD2. After removal of 0 bases from V and 3 bases from J, the junction contained 4 bases not matched to a gene. This CDR3 has 16 residues. Germline-derived CDR1 and CDR2 are LGHNA and YNFKEQ.

The table lists this clonotype with many counts. The gene calls are TRBV3-2 and TRBJ2-1; TRBD2 was called by the table and not checked on the DNA. TRBV3-2 is recorded as a pseudogene. The length of the CDR3 is 23 residues. CDR3 DNA: TGTGCCAGCAGCCAAGAAGAGGTCCGACATTGTTGGCTAGCGGGAGTTAGACGGGATGAGCAGTTCTTC. Protein: CASSQEEVRHCWLAGVRRDEQFF.

This clonotype was observed at least ten times. In DNA form, the CDR3 reads TGTGCCAGCAGCCCACATAGCGGGAGGGCCTTGGGAGAGCAGTTCTTC. Amino acids: CASSPHSGRALGEQFF. The V gene is TRBV7-9, the J gene TRBJ2-1; the match to TRBD2 covers 11 bases. Germline V lookup: CDR1 SEHNR, CDR2 FQNEAQ (reference sequence). V lost 5 bases and J lost 10; bases outside the gene matches: 13. This CDR3 is 16 amino acids long.

As for this clonotype: This could be a read error, since a much larger clone is one nucleotide away. The rearrangement uses TRBV6-9 and TRBJ2-6; D is possibly TRBD1 or TRBD2 (5 bases each). From germline, CDR1 is MNHGY and CDR2 SVAAGI. The CDR3 runs to 17 residues. The CDR3 loop is CASSYWPVGPGANFLTF. In DNA, the CDR3 is TGTGCCAGCAGTTACTGGCCCGTGGGACCTGGGGCCAACTTCCTGACTTTC.

This clonotype showed up many times. A single base separates this from a much larger clone, so it may be a read error. V gene TRBV12-3 or TRBV12-4 combines with J gene TRBJ2-7, with D possibly matching TRBD1 (6 bases). The CDR3 is 18 amino acids. Trimming took off 4 bases at V and 3 bases at J, with 25 bases between the two ends. CDR3 DNA sequence: TGTGCCAGCAGTTCGGATTCCAGGGGAGTTCGGGCGCACTACGAGCAGTACTTC. Translated: CASSSDSRGVRAHYEQYF.

This clonotype was counted only a few times. Since a much larger clone is just one base distant, this may be a read error. CDR3 coding DNA: TGTGCCAGCAGTTACAGCTCTGGGGCCAACGTCCTGACTTTC. It encodes CASSYSSGANVLTF. The chain carries TRBV6-2 or TRBV6-3 and TRBJ2-6; D gene ambiguous. Germline assignment: CDR1 MNHEY and CDR2 SVGEGT. CDR3 length equals 14 residues. Trimming removed 2 bases at V and 0 bases at J, with 2 bases between.

This clonotype was recorded many times. This chain uses TRBV7-2 with TRBJ2-3, with a weak D call TRBD2 (5 bases). Deletions cut 7 bases from V and 5 bases from J, with 19 bases between. This CDR3 is built from 15 residues. Germline V gene sequence: CDR1 SGHTA, CDR2 FQGNSA. In DNA, the CDR3 is TGTGCCAGCAACCCCATACCGGGGATCTTAGATACGCAGTATTTT. This codes for CASNPIPGILDTQYF.

This clonotype occurred many times. The chain is built from TRBV9 and TRBJ2-7; either TRBD1 or TRBD2 may supply D (5 bases each). Germline assignment: CDR1 SGDLS and CDR2 YYNGEE. The CDR3 consists of 15 residues. Between the trimmed V and J ends, which lost 0 bases and 6 bases, there was a span of 16 bases. CDR3 nucleotides: TGTGCCAGCAGCGTAGGTGGGACCCAGCTGGGCGAGCAGTACTTC. Translated: CASSVGGTQLGEQYF.

This clonotype was counted many times. The CDR3 DNA is TGTGCCAGCAGCTTAGGGGGACTCGGTGAAAAACTGTTTTTT. Protein: CASSLGGLGEKLFF. The chain links TRBV7-8 to TRBJ1-4; D perhaps matches TRBD1 (5 bases). CDR1 SGHVS and CDR2 FQNEAQ come from the germline V gene. V lost 1 base and J lost 7, with 10 bases in between. The CDR3 is 14 amino acids.

The rearrangement uses TRBV30 and TRBJ1-2; tentative D call: TRBD1 (6 bases). V lost 3 bases to trimming and J lost 6 bases, with 14 bases between them. The CDR3 length is 13 residues. CDR1 GTSNPN and CDR2 SVGIG come from the germline V gene (reference sequence). CDR3 DNA: TGTGCCTGGAGGGCCCACAGGGAGGATGGCTACACCTTC. Amino acids: CAWRAHREDGYTF. Using reference TRBV30 and TRBJ1-2 for the parts outside the CDR3, the full variable domain is SQTIHQWPATLVQPVGSPLSLECTVEGTSNPNLYWYRQAAGRGLQLLFYSVGIGQISSEVPQNLSASRPQDRQFILSSKKLLLSDSGFYLCAWRAHREDGYTFGSGTRLTVV.

This clonotype appeared many times. As DNA, the CDR3 is TGTGCCAGCAGTTACGGAACAGACTACGAGCAGTACTTC. This codes for CASSYGTDYEQYF. This chain joins TRBV6-2 or TRBV6-3 and TRBJ2-7; D remains ambiguous. The V gene lost 2 bases and the J gene lost 3 bases, with 8 bases spanning the gap. CDR3 length: 13 amino acids. Per germline, CDR1 MNHEY and CDR2 SVGEGT.

Comments on this clonotype: A read error is likely, as this CDR3 ends without the conserved phenylalanine or tryptophan. CDR3 sequence (DNA): TGTGCCAGTAGTATAGCCGCGTCGGGTACGCCCCAGCATCTT. This encodes CASSIAASGTPQHL. The chain couples TRBV19 to TRBJ1-5; D gene unclear. V was cut by 1 base and J by 9 bases, with 13 bases left in between. Germline CDR1 and CDR2: LNHDA and SQIVND (reference sequence). This CDR3 is built from 14 residues.

This clonotype was counted many times. V gene TRBV28 combines with J gene TRBJ2-7, with D uncertain. Germline loops: CDR1 MDHEN, CDR2 SYDVKM. V lost 5 bases to trimming and J lost 1 base, with 12 bases between them. The CDR3 totals 14 residues. This CDR3 reads CASSPDPQSYEQYF. The CDR3 DNA follows: TGTGCCAGCAGTCCCGACCCCCAGTCCTACGAGCAGTACTTC.

This clonotype was observed many times. The chain recombines TRBV6-1 with TRBJ2-5, with 9 bases lining up with TRBD1. The V gene end was trimmed by 8 bases and the J gene end by 4 bases; junction bases not matched to a gene: 14. CDR1 is MNHNS, CDR2 SASEGT, per germline. CDR3 length: 16 residues. CDR3 residues: CASHSNRGQGVETQYF. The CDR3 DNA sequence: TGTGCCAGCCACTCCAACAGGGGACAGGGAGTAGAGACCCAGTACTTC.

This clonotype was picked up many times. The V and J genes are TRBV12-3 or TRBV12-4 and TRBJ2-7; D is possibly TRBD1 (5 bases). V gave up 2 bases and J gave up 0 bases, with 17 bases separating them. The CDR3 totals 17 residues. The CDR3 region is CASSLTVWGNLSYEQYF. CDR3 bases: TGTGCCAGCAGTTTAACGGTTTGGGGCAACCTCTCCTACGAGCAGTACTTC.